The present entry profiles one TCR beta chain with its context. Its antigen remains unidentified. One end of the junction fails to match germline, which may point to a read error. Only in-frame clones appear in the TCRdb table, and some are missing; sequencing was by immunoSEQ multiplex PCR. In the table there are about 360,000 clones, 86% of which are singletons. This record belongs to a study of cytomegalovirus exposure and HLA in healthy donors. Findings and caveats of the study: Many donors carried some public TCRs, although rarity characterized most TCR sequences.

The source material was PBMCs. This sequence was found in a woman aged 18-29 years in good health and CMV-seronegative.

CDR3 residues: CASSLVLGPGHTF. In DNA form, the CDR3 reads TGTGCCAGCAGTTTAGTTCTGGGGCCTGGCCACACCTTC. The genes are TRBV28 and TRBJ1-2; possibly TRBD1 for D (5 bases). The CDR3 runs to 13 residues. Per the germline V gene, CDR1 is MDHEN and CDR2 is SYDVKM.